This T cell receptor beta chain was found in a study of T-cell reconstitution after alpha-beta-depleted transplantation in children. This sample's TCRbeta library carried unique molecular identifier barcodes. In TCRdb, the PCR reads were re-called with MiXCR into one record per CDR3 protein. The top ten clones hold roughly a quarter of a sample with 40,000 to 55,000 distinct CDR3 sequences, about 9% of them seen once. The V gene lost 2 bases and the J gene lost 7 bases, with 11 bases spanning the gap. Germline V gene data show CDR1 as LGHNA and CDR2 as YNFKEQ. The CDR3 contains 14 residues. In this sample, this clonotype turned up many times.

This receptor was identified in a male patient between 2 and 9 years old who had a stem cell transplant for chronic granulomatous disease, so the T cells may come from the graft donor. Sequencing was performed on PBMCs, mostly from graft donor cells, taken 60 days after TCRalphabeta/CD19-depleted stem cell transplant. The chain has TRBV4-2 and TRBJ2-2; D gene uncertain. CDR3 loop: CASSQRHQIGELFF. As DNA, the CDR3 is TGTGCCAGCAGCCAAAGACATCAAATCGGGGAGCTGTTTTTT.